This record concerns one T cell receptor (beta chain) sequence. Its cognate antigen has yet to be identified. No qualities accompany the bases; no much larger clone lies one base away. The entire amount of isolated RNA was reverse transcribed using the High Capacity cDNA Reverse Transcription Kit, so the sequenced TCRB transcripts were expressed ones. Deep immunoSEQ sequencing was applied to naive, central memory and regulatory T cell samples, giving an average of about 3.6 million total reads per sample. Sorted cells were lysed in RLT buffer, and RNA was extracted using DNase-treated RNeasy Micro or Mini kits according to cell number. Each cell subset was processed separately to prevent cross-contamination, with patient and healthy donor samples processed together. The immunoSEQ multiplex PCR was used to amplify TCRB sequences from cDNA, yielding 87-bp fragments that span the CDR3 region. Sequencing of the amplicons was performed on the Illumina HiSeq platform. The authors' pipeline ran thus. PCR bias was corrected computationally using synthetic template baselines, and reads within Hamming distance 2 were collapsed, with unmergeable singletons discarded. Reads were aligned against IMGT so that V, D and J genes, CDR3 length and insertions or deletions at six rearrangement sites could be assigned. Within each subset, clonotype counts were normalized to sorted cell number, after which true diversity and Gini coefficients were computed with the tcR R package. The overlap coefficient, calculated on TCRB nucleotide sequences, was used to measure repertoire sharing. Out-of-frame TCRB sequences from naive cells were analyzed to stand in for the pre-selection repertoire. Drawn from immuneACCESS, this table holds only the in-frame rearrangements with V and J called that TCRdb kept. Clones are partly lost; checked studies trace under half to an unresolved V gene and leave the rest unexplained. The V and J calls and clone size were taken over from that table, and D and trimming were inferred from the DNA. The sample data list fewer than 550,000 clones, and 9.5% to 12% of these were observed just once. More than 0.045% of the sample is in the top ten clones.

The data belong to a study of beta chain features in type 1 diabetes (dated by TCRdb to between 2017 and 2018). Regarding the research as a whole: No differences in mean age, gender distribution, total cell number or subset yield were found between patients and healthy donors. A total of over 90,000,000 sorted cells were examined across all samples, and a strong correlation was observed between cell number per subset and RNA yield. The study compared the TCRB repertoires of sorted circulating CD4+ T cell subsets in recently diagnosed type 1 diabetes patients with those in matched healthy donors. Whereas all 30 or so donors provided naive and central memory subsets, regulatory and stem cell-like memory subsets were isolated from just 8 patients and roughly 8 healthy donors.

Each donor gave one peripheral blood draw, averaging roughly 100 mL, which was collected into heparinised tubes. A BD FACSAria II and a panel including CD45RO, CCR7, CD25, CD127, CD95 and CD27 were used to sort naive, central memory, regulatory and stem cell-like memory CD4+ T cells. All sorted populations exceeded 95% purity. PBMCs were separated immediately by Lymphoprep density gradient centrifugation and were stained directly, without being cultured. So that batch effects would be minimized, each experiment stained and sorted samples in pairs, pairing one healthy donor with one patient. From the germline V gene, CDR1 is MGHDK and CDR2 is SYGVNS. V sheds 2 bases and J sheds 11 bases, leaving 13 bases between their ends. The CDR3 measures 13 amino acids from cysteine to phenylalanine. This entry keeps only the CDR3 DNA: 39 bases, framed from base 1. What the research found in general, with its limitations: In all four CD4+ subsets, TCRB CDR3 length was moderately but significantly shorter in type 1 diabetes patients. PCR may preferentially amplify shorter templates, but because patient and control samples were amplified and corrected together, any resulting skew would affect both groups equally. Fewer insertions and more nucleotide deletions at VDJ recombination sites were observed in patients with type 1 diabetes, implying thymic rearrangement abnormalities. Because cDNA was sequenced instead of genomic DNA, activated cells with high expression could be over-represented, although the groups did not differ in activation or CD3 levels. Naive, central memory and regulatory TCRB repertoires appeared to be more alike among patients than among healthy donors. Because small numbers of individuals were included in the HLA sub-analyses, any influence of HLA type on TCRB rearrangement was left unresolved.

This clonotype was sampled from a woman aged 18-35 years in good health. The chain is assembled from TRBV25-1 and TRBJ2-1; confidence is insufficient to name the D gene. Sequencing input: naive CD4+ T cells from blood. Interpreted using the paper, the cell subset or site label stands for: true naive CD4+ T cells. The CDR3 reads CASSEPGQAKQFF. The DNA reads as follows: TGTGCCAGCAGTGAACCCGGCCAAGCGAAGCAGTTCTTC.